What follows are 5 T cell receptor beta chains derived from one specimen sequenced in a study of long-term antiretroviral therapy in people with HIV (dated by TCRdb to about 2022). The immunoSEQ hsTCRB v3.0 assay was used at survey level resolution for TRB variable region sequencing. TCRdb took over this immuneACCESS table, retaining in-frame rearrangements with V and J assigned. Such tables are incomplete; in checked studies, under half of the missing clones stem from an unresolved V gene, and the remainder is unexplained. The sample profile shows around 24,000 clones; under 85% of them were found once. In total, the top ten clones hold about 20% of the sample. Sequences were derived from unsorted PBMCs, sampled 0.4 years after starting antiretroviral therapy. All receptors derive from a man over 45 with HIV.

The CDR3 DNA is TGTGCCAGCTCACCAGAGAGGAAGAGGAGTAGCGGGGACTATGGCTACACCTTC. It encodes CASSPERKRSSGDYGYTF. The V call is TRBV18, the J call TRBJ1-2, with D hard to call. The CDR3 is 18 amino acids. Germline CDR1 KGHSH, CDR2 LQKENI. Trimming took 2 bases from V and 3 from J, leaving 22 bases between them.

The chain has TRBV5-1 and TRBJ2-1; TRBD1 aligns across 9 bases. The CDR3 has 15 amino acids. Per germline, CDR1 SGHRS and CDR2 YFSETQ. The V and J ends lost 1 base and 3 bases, in that order; junction bases with no gene match: 2. CDR3 bases: TGCGCCAGCAGCTTGAGGACAGGGGACTACAATGAGCAGTTCTTC. Protein product: CASSLRTGDYNEQFF.

This sequence joins TRBV11-2 and TRBJ1-2; D is unresolved. Germline CDR1 SGHAT, CDR2 FQNNGV. Trimming left V 2 bases short and J 0 bases short, with 10 bases between. The CDR3 totals 15 residues. In nucleotides, the CDR3 is TGTGCCAGCAGCTTACGTACAGACGCTAACTATGGCTACACCTTC. This gives the protein CASSLRTDANYGYTF.

This rearrangement joins TRBV15 to TRBJ1-4; D remains ambiguous. V was shortened by 0 bases and J by 10 bases, with 12 bases between the two germline ends. This CDR3 has 14 amino acids. CDR1 LNHNV and CDR2 YYDKDF come from the germline V gene (reference sequence). The CDR3 DNA follows: TGTGCCACCAGCAGAGATCCAACCGAGCGAAAACTGTTTTTT. Its protein is CATSRDPTERKLFF.

Concerning this clone: The junction differs from germline at one of its ends, possibly a read error. The chain uses TRBV5-1 and TRBJ2-7; 9 bases fit TRBD1. Germline V lookup: CDR1 SGHRS, CDR2 YFSETQ. The CDR3 has 14 amino acids. The CDR3 DNA sequence: TGCGCCGGCAGCATGACAGGGGGTAGCTACGAGCAGTACTTC. Its protein product is CAGSMTGGSYEQYF.